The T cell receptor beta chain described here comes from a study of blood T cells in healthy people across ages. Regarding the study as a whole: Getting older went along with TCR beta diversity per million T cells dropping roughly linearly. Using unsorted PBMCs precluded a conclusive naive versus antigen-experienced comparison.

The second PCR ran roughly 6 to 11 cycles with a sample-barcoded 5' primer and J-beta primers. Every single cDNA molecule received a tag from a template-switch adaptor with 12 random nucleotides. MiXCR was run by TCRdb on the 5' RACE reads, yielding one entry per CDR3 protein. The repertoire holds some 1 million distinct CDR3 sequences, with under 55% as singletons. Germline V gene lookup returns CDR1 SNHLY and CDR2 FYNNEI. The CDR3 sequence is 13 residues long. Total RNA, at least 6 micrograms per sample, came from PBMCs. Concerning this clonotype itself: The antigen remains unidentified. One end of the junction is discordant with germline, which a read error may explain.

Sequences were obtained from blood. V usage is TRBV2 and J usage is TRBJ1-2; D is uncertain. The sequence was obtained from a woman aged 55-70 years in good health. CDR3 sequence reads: CASSADGVYGCTF. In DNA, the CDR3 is TGTGCCAGCAGTGCGGATGGGGTTTATGGCTGCACCTTC.